This T cell receptor beta chain appears in the sequencing data of a study of PD-1 blockade in classical Hodgkin lymphoma. Study-level findings and limits: CD8+ TCR diversity did not rise significantly by C4D1, unlike CD4+.

Each of the patients experienced relapse following autologous stem cell transplantation, and their brentuximab vedotin exposure differed. The CDR3 runs 16 residues. Germline V gene lookup returns CDR1 SEHNR and CDR2 FQNEAQ (reference sequence). With 1 base clipped from V and 5 bases from J, the junction kept 7 bases outside the gene matches. The sample holds one count of this clone. What it recognizes is unknown. Generated by immunoSEQ multiplex PCR, the TCRdb table keeps only in-frame clones and is missing some. The profile shows about 14,000 clones, roughly 86% of them singletons. This material consisted of peripheral blood mononuclear cells (PBMCs), taken at baseline. This sequence joins TRBV7-9 and TRBJ2-5, with 10 nucleotides matching TRBD2. This sequence was found in a human donor with classical Hodgkin lymphoma. The CDR3 sequence: CASSLGVAGGLETQYF. DNA for the CDR3: TGTGCCAGCAGCTTAGGGGTAGCGGGGGGTCTGGAGACCCAGTACTTC.